What follows are 6 T cell receptor beta chains derived from one specimen sequenced in a study of identifying expanded T cells in peripheral blood (dated 2019 in TCRdb). Library generation was performed with the immunoSEQ multiplex PCR assay. The source is immuneACCESS, and TCRdb retained only in-frame sequences with V and J called. Part of the clones is not carried over; for the studies checked, unresolved V genes explain less than half of this, and the remainder is unexplained. The sample yields around 56,000 clones; about four fifths were counted once. Approximately 15% of the sample goes to the ten largest clones. Input material: blood. The source is a person aged 18 to 69 in good health.

This rearrangement joins TRBV7-8 to TRBJ1-4; D may be TRBD1 (5 bases). Germline CDR1 reads SGHVS; CDR2 reads FQNEAQ. The CDR3 has 14 residues. V lost 0 bases to trimming and J lost 8 bases, with 10 bases between them. For the CDR3, the DNA is TGTGCCAGCAGCTTAGCAGGGGTCGGCGAAAAACTGTTTTTT. Translated, it gives CASSLAGVGEKLFF.

The J gene is TRBJ1-1, the V gene TRBV7-9; D is perhaps TRBD1 (6 bases). The CDR3 runs 14 residues. The V end was cut by 2 bases, the J end by 4 bases, with 11 bases between. The germline V gene has CDR1 SEHNR and CDR2 FQNEAQ (reference sequence). The CDR3 is CASSLSGGPTEAFF. In DNA form, the CDR3 reads TGTGCCAGCAGCTTAAGTGGGGGCCCCACTGAAGCTTTCTTT.

The table lists this clone with a few counts. The chain employs TRBV19 and TRBJ1-2, with 10 nucleotides matching TRBD1. V was clipped by 7 bases and J by 7 bases; unmatched bases: 12. In germline, CDR1 is LNHDA, CDR2 SQIVND (reference sequence). This CDR3 contains 15 residues. CDR3 nucleotide sequence: TGTGCCAGTAAGACGGGGGACAGGGGAACGTCTGGCTACACCTTC. This gives the protein CASKTGDRGTSGYTF.

This chain connects TRBV4-3 to TRBJ2-5; D gene unclear. CDR1 and CDR2 (germline): LGHNA, YSLEER. This CDR3 spans 11 amino acids. V was shortened by 3 bases and J by 7 bases, with 6 bases between the two germline ends. The CDR3 loop is CASSQGATQYF. As DNA, the CDR3 is TGCGCCAGCAGCCAGGGTGCGACCCAGTACTTC.

The chain uses TRBV2 and TRBJ1-2, with a possible D match to TRBD1 (5 bases). CDR3 length equals 14 residues. V lost 6 bases and J 7 bases, leaving 18 bases between the germline ends. Germline V CDR1 and CDR2: SNHLY, FYNNEI. CDR3 loop: CASRTGTGRIGYTF. The CDR3 bases are TGTGCCAGCAGGACCGGGACGGGACGAATTGGCTACACCTTC.

The chain employs TRBV7-2 and TRBJ2-3; 11 bases align to TRBD2. Germline V CDR1 and CDR2: SGHTA, FQGNSA. Trimming at V came to 5 bases and at J to 2 bases, leaving 6 bases not matched to a gene. The CDR3 spans 16 residues. The DNA of the CDR3 is TGTGCCAGCAGCCCGGGACTAGCGGCCCCCACAGATACGCAGTATTTT. It yields the protein CASSPGLAAPTDTQYF.